A single sample is the source of the 28 T cell receptor beta chains below, sequenced in a study of T-cell memory formation after mild COVID-19. A single record per CDR3 protein comes from TCRdb applying MiXCR to the 5' RACE reads. Seen here are 160,000 or so distinct CDR3 sequences, roughly 28% observed once, and the top ten hold 12%. The sample was PBMCs or a T cell subset sorted from them (not recorded which). The receptors were gathered from an adult woman who had mild COVID-19 (a few samples of this study predate the infection). Cell type and time point are not known.

This clonotype was picked up many times. The chain is built from TRBV20-1 and TRBJ2-7; 8 bases line up with TRBD1. CDR3 length: 14 amino acids. V trimming: 5 bases; J trimming: 3 bases; junction bases outside the gene matches: 9. Looked up from germline, CDR1 is DFQATT and CDR2 is SNEGSKA (reference sequence). DNA for the CDR3: TGCAGTGCTGAAGACTGGACAGGGAGCTACGAGCAGTACTTC. Translating it yields CSAEDWTGSYEQYF.

This clonotype was counted between two and nine times. This rearrangement joins TRBV7-9 to TRBJ2-4; D remains unclear. The CDR3 is 12 amino acids. Trimming pared 0 bases from V and 7 bases from J, leaving 4 bases between. Per germline, CDR1 SEHNR and CDR2 FQNEAQ (reference sequence). The CDR3 DNA is TGTGCCAGCAGCTTAGCCGTTAACATTCAGTACTTC. Translation gives CASSLAVNIQYF.

This chain uses TRBV5-1 with TRBJ2-7, with TRBD2 matching over 10 bases. Germline-derived CDR1 and CDR2 are SGHRS and YFSETQ. After removal of 2 bases from V and 5 bases from J, the junction contained 10 bases not matched to a gene. The CDR3 loop spans 16 amino acids. CDR3 amino acids: CASSLTAAGGRNEQYF. CDR3 nucleotides: TGCGCCAGCAGCTTAACGGCAGCGGGAGGGCGCAACGAGCAGTACTTC.

V usage is TRBV12-3 or TRBV12-4 and J usage is TRBJ1-2, with 9 nucleotides matching TRBD1. CDR3 length: 14 amino acids. V lost 6 bases and J lost 4; bases outside the gene matches: 6. For the CDR3, the DNA is TGTGCCAGCAGGTCGGGACAGGGTGGCTATGGCTACACCTTC. Translating gives CASRSGQGGYGYTF.

This clonotype was observed many times. The genes are TRBV7-9 and TRBJ1-1; the D gene is possibly TRBD1 (5 bases). Trimming stripped 0 bases from V and 1 base from J, with 6 bases between. The CDR3 is 14 amino acids. Germline loops: CDR1 SEHNR, CDR2 FQNEAQ (reference sequence). CDR3 in amino acids: CASSLAGGNTEAFF. The DNA for the CDR3 is TGTGCCAGCAGCTTAGCTGGGGGGAACACTGAAGCTTTCTTT.

The chain uses TRBV5-6 and TRBJ2-6, with 12 bases matching TRBD1. The J segment lost 0 bases and the V segment lost 2 bases, leaving 12 bases of the junction unmatched. Germline CDR1 reads SGHDT; CDR2 reads YYEEEE. The CDR3 is made up of 21 amino acids. The CDR3 region has the DNA TGTGCCAGCAGCTTCGGGACAGGGGGCCGCGGGATTTTCTCTGGGGCCAACGTCCTGACTTTC. Amino acids: CASSFGTGGRGIFSGANVLTF. Variable domain in full (rest from reference TRBV5-6 and TRBJ2-6): DAGVTQSPTHLIKTRGQQVTLRCSPKSGHDTVSWYQQALGQGPQFIFQYYEEEERQRGNFPDRFSGHQFPNYSSELNVNALLLGDSALYLCASSFGTGGRGIFSGANVLTFGAGSRLTVL.

V and J are TRBV3-1 and TRBJ2-2; D could derive from TRBD1 or TRBD2 (5 bases each). The CDR3 contains 14 residues. Germline V CDR1 and CDR2: LGHDT, YNNKEL (reference sequence). V was shortened by 3 bases and J by 5 bases, with 10 bases between the two germline ends. The CDR3 DNA sequence: TGTGCCAGCAGCCATTGGGACGTAACCGGGGAGCTGTTTTTT. This codes for CASSHWDVTGELFF.

The sample holds a few counts of this clonotype. The chain employs TRBV20-1 and TRBJ1-1; D unresolved. The CDR3 runs to 13 residues. Germline V CDR1 and CDR2: DFQATT, SNEGSKA (reference sequence). Between the trimmed V and J ends, which lost 5 bases and 1 base, there was a span of 11 bases. In DNA, the CDR3 is TGCAGTGCTCAAGGGAAAACGAACACTGAAGCTTTCTTT. The encoded protein is CSAQGKTNTEAFF.

The chain couples TRBV14 to TRBJ2-5; the D gene is possibly TRBD2 (5 bases). In germline, CDR1 is SGHDN, CDR2 FVKESK. This CDR3 region has 12 residues. V was shortened by 4 bases and J by 5 bases, with 8 bases between the two germline ends. Written as DNA, the CDR3 is TGTGCCAGCAGCCTGCCGGGGGAGACCCAGTACTTC. This translates into CASSLPGETQYF. Variable domain in full (rest from reference TRBV14 and TRBJ2-5): EAGVTQFPSHSVIEKGQTVTLRCDPISGHDNLYWYRRVMGKEIKFLLHFVKESKQDESGMPNNRFLAERTGGTYSTLKVQPAELEDSGVYFCASSLPGETQYFGPGTRLLVL.

The V and J genes are TRBV19 and TRBJ1-2; 7 bases are shared with TRBD1. J lost 2 bases, V lost 9 bases, and 6 bases had no gene match. The CDR3 is made up of 13 amino acids. Germline CDR1 and CDR2: LNHDA and SQIVND (reference sequence). CDR3 region: CASELTGNYGYTF. CDR3 in DNA: TGTGCCAGCGAATTGACAGGGAACTATGGCTACACCTTC.

J is TRBJ1-4 and V is TRBV6-5, with 9 bases matching TRBD1. This CDR3 comprises 15 residues. CDR1 MNHEY and CDR2 SVGAGI come from the germline V gene. The V segment lost 0 bases and the J segment 5 bases; nucleotides outside the gene matches: 1. In nucleotides, the CDR3 is TGTGCCAGCAGTTACTCCGGGACAGGGAATGAAAAACTGTTTTTT. It specifies CASSYSGTGNEKLFF.

This clonotype has a handful of counts. V usage is TRBV14 and J usage is TRBJ2-7, with D possibly being TRBD1 or TRBD2 (6 bases each). CDR1 is SGHDN, CDR2 FVKESK, per germline. This CDR3 comprises 15 residues. V lost 1 base and J 1 base, leaving 11 bases between the germline ends. CDR3 sequence (DNA): TGTGCCAGCAGCCAAGTTGGGGGGCTGTCCTACGAGCAGTACTTC. Its translation is CASSQVGGLSYEQYF.

This clonotype appeared a few times. This chain uses TRBV9 with TRBJ2-3; D unresolved. V was shortened by 0 bases and J by 6 bases, with 17 bases between the two germline ends. Germline CDR1 and CDR2: SGDLS and YYNGEE. The CDR3 is 16 amino acids. CDR3 amino acids: CASSVESGRVRDTQYF. CDR3 DNA sequence: TGTGCCAGCAGCGTAGAATCCGGGCGCGTTCGGGATACGCAGTATTTT.

This chain connects TRBV28 to TRBJ2-3, with D perhaps matching TRBD1 or TRBD2 (6 bases each). V gave up 1 base and J gave up 4 bases, with 15 bases separating them. Germline V gene lookup returns CDR1 MDHEN and CDR2 SYDVKM. CDR3 length equals 16 residues. The CDR3 loop reads CASSLLWGAQADTQYF. The CDR3 nucleotides are TGTGCCAGCAGTTTATTATGGGGGGCGCAGGCAGATACGCAGTATTTT.

In its sample, this clonotype was seen a few times. The chain joins TRBV20-1 to TRBJ2-1; 7 bases are a match to TRBD2. Looked up from germline, CDR1 is DFQATT and CDR2 is SNEGSKA (reference sequence). J was trimmed by 4 bases and V by 3 bases; bases with no gene match: 9. This CDR3 has 15 amino acids. CDR3 region: CSASLVARGYNEQFF. As DNA, the CDR3 is TGCAGTGCTAGTCTGGTTGCGCGGGGGTACAATGAGCAGTTCTTC.

The CDR3 DNA follows: TGCAGCGGCGACAGGACCCCCACCTACGAGCAGTACTTC. It codes for CSGDRTPTYEQYF. The chain employs TRBV29-1 and TRBJ2-7, with D perhaps TRBD1 (6 bases). Trimming stripped 7 bases from V and 2 bases from J, with 15 bases between. This CDR3 region has 13 residues. Germline V gene sequence: CDR1 SQVTM, CDR2 ANQGSEA.

The V and J genes are TRBV4-2 and TRBJ2-1, with 10 bases matching TRBD2. Germline V gene lookup returns CDR1 LGHNA and CDR2 YNFKEQ. The length of the CDR3 is 16 residues. V lost 5 bases, J lost 2 bases, and 6 bases stayed unmatched. The CDR3 DNA reads TGTGCCAGCAGCGACCCTAGCGGGAGACCCTACAATGAGCAGTTCTTC. It encodes CASSDPSGRPYNEQFF.

The chain is built from TRBV4-1 and TRBJ2-1, with D perhaps TRBD1 (6 bases). This CDR3 has 18 amino acids. Germline CDR1 is MGHRA and CDR2 is YSYEKL. V was trimmed by 1 base and J by 6 bases, leaving 22 bases between them. CDR3 nucleotides: TGCGCCAGCAGCCAAGTCATTGAGGGGGTATCGAAAAGCAATGAGCAGTTCTTC. Protein: CASSQVIEGVSKSNEQFF.

The rearrangement joins TRBV15 to TRBJ2-3; 10 bases are a match to TRBD2. The CDR3 contains 19 residues. Germline V gene sequence: CDR1 LNHNV, CDR2 YYDKDF (reference sequence). Trimming removed 2 bases from V and 4 bases from J; junction bases left unmatched: 15. The CDR3 bases are TGTGCCACCAGCAGAACGGGAGAGTTGTTAGCGGGGGGTTCAGATACGCAGTATTTT. Its protein is CATSRTGELLAGGSDTQYF.

This clonotype has more than one count but fewer than ten. This sequence joins TRBV4-2 and TRBJ2-7; 8 bases line up with TRBD1. After removal of 0 bases from V and 2 bases from J, the junction contained 9 bases not matched to a gene. The CDR3 is 17 residues long. Germline assignment: CDR1 LGHNA and CDR2 YNFKEQ. The CDR3 is CASSQDFRTGITYEQYF. The DNA for the CDR3 is TGTGCCAGCAGCCAAGATTTCCGGACAGGGATTACCTACGAGCAGTACTTC.

This chain uses TRBV19 with TRBJ2-7; TRBD1 matches at 7 bases. Germline loops: CDR1 LNHDA, CDR2 SQIVND (reference sequence). The V gene end was trimmed by 6 bases and the J gene end by 0 bases; junction bases not matched to a gene: 5. The CDR3 sequence is 14 residues long. CDR3 loop: CASRPGDSSYEQYF. The CDR3 nucleotides read TGTGCCAGTAGACCCGGGGACAGCTCCTACGAGCAGTACTTC. Filled out from reference TRBV19 and TRBJ2-7, the complete variable domain reads DGGITQSPKYLFRKEGQNVTLSCEQNLNHDAMYWYRQDPGQGLRLIYYSQIVNDFQKGDIAEGYSVSREKKESFPLTVTSAQKNPTAFYLCASRPGDSSYEQYFGPGTRLTVT.

V gene TRBV4-1 combines with J gene TRBJ2-7, with D possibly TRBD1 on 6 matching bases. Trimming removed 0 bases from V and 3 bases from J, with 21 bases in between. Germline V gives CDR1 MGHRA, CDR2 YSYEKL. The CDR3 consists of 18 residues. The CDR3 region has the DNA TGCGCCAGCAGCCAAGAACAGGGTTCTGGTATTCGTCACTACGAGCAGTACTTC. As protein: CASSQEQGSGIRHYEQYF.

The rearrangement uses TRBV12-3 or TRBV12-4 and TRBJ2-6; no definite D call. The length of the CDR3 is 15 residues. The V end lost 1 base, the J end lost 2 bases, and 6 bases lay between the germline ends. This CDR3 reads CASSLGPTGANVLTF. Here the CDR3 DNA reads TGTGCCAGCAGTTTAGGCCCGACTGGGGCCAACGTCCTGACTTTC.

This clonotype occurred once. The chain joins TRBV2 to TRBJ2-5; maybe TRBD2 (6 bases). V shed 7 bases and J shed 4 bases, with 16 bases lying between them. CDR1 and CDR2 from the germline V gene are SNHLY and FYNNEI. The CDR3 loop spans 14 amino acids. The CDR3 DNA follows: TGTGCCAGCACCGATAGGATGGGAGGAGAGACCCAGTACTTC. Translation: CASTDRMGGETQYF.

V usage is TRBV6-5 and J usage is TRBJ2-7, with D tentatively TRBD1 (6 bases). The V gene's germline CDR1 is MNHEY and CDR2 SVGAGI. The length of the CDR3 is 15 residues. The V end was cut by 0 bases, the J end by 3 bases, with 12 bases between. Written as DNA, the CDR3 is TGTGCCAGCAGTTACTCGATACAGGGTCTCTACGAGCAGTACTTC. This codes for CASSYSIQGLYEQYF.

The chain links TRBV29-1 to TRBJ1-2; 10 bases align to TRBD1. This CDR3 spans 13 amino acids. From germline, CDR1 is SQVTM and CDR2 ANQGSEA. J gave up 8 bases and V 5 bases, and 8 bases lay outside the gene matches. Written as DNA, the CDR3 is TGCAGCGTTTGGCTAGGGACAGGGGTGGGCTACACCTTC. Its translation is CSVWLGTGVGYTF.

The V and J genes are TRBV18 and TRBJ2-7; 7 bases line up with TRBD1. Germline CDR1 KGHSH, CDR2 LQKENI. The CDR3 spans 14 residues. With 3 bases clipped from V and 3 bases from J, the junction kept 5 bases outside the gene matches. CDR3 in DNA: TGTGCCAGCTCACCGGACCGGGACAGCTACGAGCAGTACTTC. Translating gives CASSPDRDSYEQYF. Full variable domain (outside the CDR3, taken from reference TRBV18 and TRBJ2-7): NAGVMQNPRHLVRRRGQEARLRCSPMKGHSHVYWYRQLPEEGLKFMVYLQKENIIDESGMPKERFSAEFPKEGPSILRIQQVVRGDSAAYFCASSPDRDSYEQYFGPGTRLTVT.

This clonotype was counted a few times. The J gene is TRBJ2-2, the V gene TRBV6-5, with TRBD1 as a possible D gene (6 bases). V was pared by 2 bases and J by 7 bases, with 14 bases between. This CDR3 has 15 amino acids. Germline V CDR1 and CDR2: MNHEY, SVGAGI. The chain's CDR3 is CASSYVDRGHGELFF. CDR3 nucleotide sequence: TGTGCCAGCAGTTACGTGGACAGAGGTCACGGGGAGCTGTTTTTT.